This is a list of T cell receptor beta chains from one sample in a study of T and B cells in COVID-19 patients. TCRdb ran MiXCR on the multiplex PCR reads and lists one entry per CDR3 protein. The sample carries under 7,000 distinct CDR3 sequences, 25% to 30% recorded once. Sequences were obtained from blood. The receptors shown here come from a human donor with active COVID-19. Both conserved end residues are part of each CDR3. Clone sizes are given selectively: once, few, many, or a class where the clone is expanded.

cdr3_aa v_call cdr3_length j_call clone_size
CASTQDLYGYTF TRBV12-3/TRBV12-4 12 TRBJ1-2 few
CASSPQGEQPQHF TRBV11-2 13 TRBJ1-5 -
CASSLGGAPDTQYF TRBV5-1 14 TRBJ2-3 few
CSVRERSSYNEQFF TRBV29-1 14 TRBJ2-1 -
CASSLPTGLWANYGYTF TRBV7-2 17 TRBJ1-2 -
CSASRTGAETQYF TRBV20-1 13 TRBJ2-5 few
CSAHDGTGVGNEQFF TRBV20-1 15 TRBJ2-1 many
CASSPPGTRGVKFF TRBV6-5 14 TRBJ2-1 medium-sized
CASSFLRAGNSPLHF TRBV12-3/TRBV12-4 15 TRBJ1-6 medium-sized
CASRSRTVSGNTIYF TRBV6-1 15 TRBJ1-3 many
CASSLRGNTEAFF TRBV5-6 13 TRBJ1-1 -
CASSLLGARETQYF TRBV14 14 TRBJ2-5 many
CASAKGGLAGGQGNEQFF TRBV5-1 18 TRBJ2-1 -
CASSRAKDEQYF TRBV5-4 12 TRBJ2-7 medium-sized
CASSLGTSGSPSTDTQYF TRBV5-6 18 TRBJ2-3 -
CASSQEAVRTSGNTIYF TRBV4-2 17 TRBJ1-3 -
CASKGQGAWRAFF TRBV6-5 13 TRBJ1-1 medium-sized
CASSILLTGHRTDTQYF TRBV11-2 17 TRBJ2-3 -
CASSYPSTGAETQYF TRBV6-6 15 TRBJ2-5 medium-sized
CATVTGQGRVTSYNEQFF TRBV24-1 18 TRBJ2-1 -